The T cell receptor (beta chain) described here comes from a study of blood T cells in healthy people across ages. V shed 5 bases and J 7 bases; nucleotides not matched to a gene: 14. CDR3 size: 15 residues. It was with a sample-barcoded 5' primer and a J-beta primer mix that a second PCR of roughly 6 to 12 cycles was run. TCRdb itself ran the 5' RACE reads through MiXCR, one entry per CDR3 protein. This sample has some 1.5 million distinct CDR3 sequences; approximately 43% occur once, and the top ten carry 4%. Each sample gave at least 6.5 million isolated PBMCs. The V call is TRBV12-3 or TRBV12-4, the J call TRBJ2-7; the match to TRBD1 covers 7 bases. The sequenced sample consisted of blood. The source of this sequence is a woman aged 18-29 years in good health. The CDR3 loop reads CASSQTGNSYNEQYF. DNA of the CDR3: TGTGCCAGCAGTCAGACAGGGAATTCCTACAATGAGCAGTACTTC.